This is a list of T cell receptor beta chains from one sample in a study of radiation and T cells in renal cell carcinoma. Method: immunoSEQ multiplex PCR; TCRdb's copy keeps in-frame clones and lacks some. The profile covers roughly 82,000 clones, with 80% to 90% appearing a single time and 5% to 7.5% taken by the ten largest. This specimen was blood, taken from a patient whose treatment included radiotherapy and nephrectomy. These TCRs come from a woman aged 70 to 79 with renal cell carcinoma. Each CDR3 is given with its conserved first and last residue. A D gene is named only where the DNA matches it firmly. Clone size is stated in some rows and not others, as once, few, many or a class when expanded.

TRBV19	.	TRBJ2-3	.	CASSGTLNTDTQYF	TGTGCCAGTTCCGGGACTTTAAACACAGATACGCAGTATTTT
TRBV5-1	.	TRBJ1-3	.	CASSSDSSRGNTIYF	TGCGCCAGCAGCTCGGACTCCTCGAGAGGAAACACCATATATTTT
TRBV28	.	TRBJ2-2	.	CATISGGNTGELFF	TGTGCCACGATCTCCGGGGGGAACACCGGGGAGCTGTTTTTT
TRBV9	TRBD2	TRBJ2-1	.	CASSVVAGDHNEQFF	TGTGCCAGCAGCGTAGTGGCGGGGGACCACAATGAGCAGTTCTTC
TRBV5-6	.	TRBJ1-1	.	CASSLSLQNTEAFF	TGTGCCAGCAGCTTGAGTTTACAGAACACTGAAGCTTTCTTT
TRBV28	.	TRBJ1-4	.	CATKPPRAGEKLFF	TGTGCCACCAAACCCCCCAGGGCGGGAGAAAAACTGTTTTTT
TRBV28	.	TRBJ2-3	.	CASQRGDRGDTQYF	TGTGCCAGCCAAAGGGGGGACAGAGGGGATACGCAGTATTTT
TRBV4-3	.	TRBJ2-7	once	CASSQDQGTAYEQYF	TGCGCCAGCAGCCAAGATCAGGGCACAGCCTACGAGCAGTACTTC
TRBV28	.	TRBJ1-6	.	CASSLGPNNSPLHF	TGTGCCAGCAGTTTGGGACCCAATAATTCACCCCTCCACTTT
TRBV27	TRBD1	TRBJ2-7	.	CASSRSDRNHEQYF	TGTGCCAGCAGTCGATCGGACAGGAACCACGAGCAGTACTTC
TRBV7-7	.	TRBJ2-2	.	CASSPAVPNTGELFF	TGTGCTAGCAGCCCCGCCGTCCCGAACACCGGGGAGCTGTTTTTT
TRBV9	.	TRBJ2-5	few	CASSVLSGGLETQYF	TGTGCCAGCAGCGTATTATCAGGGGGGTTAGAGACCCAGTACTTC
TRBV9	.	TRBJ2-1	.	CASSQDLREQFF	TGTGCCAGCAGCCAAGATTTACGGGAGCAGTTCTTC
TRBV28	.	TRBJ1-1	.	CASRLPSLSNTEAFF	TGTGCCAGCAGACTCCCTTCGCTGTCGAACACTGAAGCTTTCTTT
TRBV7-9	.	TRBJ2-5	once	CASSLPGRQETQYF	TGTGCCAGCAGTCTCCCGGGGAGGCAAGAGACCCAGTACTTC
TRBV11-2	TRBD1	TRBJ1-1	few	CASSRTGQAWVEAFF	TGTGCCAGCAGCCGAACCGGACAGGCTTGGGTTGAAGCTTTCTTT
TRBV28	.	TRBJ2-7	.	CASKGGVGEQYF	TGTGCCAGCAAAGGGGGAGTAGGCGAGCAGTACTTC
TRBV7-2	.	TRBJ2-7	.	CASRRRGGGYEQYF	TGTGCCAGCAGGCGGCGAGGGGGTGGCTACGAGCAGTACTTC
TRBV19	TRBD1	TRBJ2-2	.	CASSAQDRPANTGELFF	TGTGCCAGTAGTGCCCAGGACAGGCCTGCGAACACCGGGGAGCTGTTTTTT
TRBV5-1	.	TRBJ1-1	.	CASSLDRVDTEAFF	TGCGCCAGCAGCTTGGACAGGGTTGACACTGAAGCTTTCTTT
TRBV5-1	.	TRBJ1-2	.	CASSLAPKMGYTF	TGCGCCAGCAGCTTGGCGCCTAAGATGGGCTACACCTTC
TRBV10-3	.	TRBJ1-5	.	CAIRGETGKSQPQHF	TGTGCCATCAGGGGGGAGACAGGTAAGAGTCAGCCCCAGCATTTT
TRBV7-8	.	TRBJ1-5	.	CASSSGGGRQPQHF	TGTGCCAGCAGCTCGGGAGGGGGGCGGCAGCCCCAGCATTTT
TRBV4-2	.	TRBJ1-1	few	CASSQEQGGRDEAFF	TGTGCCAGCAGCCAAGAACAAGGGGGGAGGGATGAAGCTTTCTTT
TRBV11-1	.	TRBJ2-3	.	CASSLIRPGLQYF	TGTGCCAGCAGCTTAATTCGCCCCGGACTGCAGTATTTT
TRBV19	TRBD2	TRBJ2-1	.	CASRRLAGYNEQFF	TGTGCCAGTAGGCGACTAGCGGGTTACAATGAGCAGTTCTTC
TRBV7-9	.	TRBJ1-5	.	CASSYDGTNQPQHF	TGTGCCAGCAGTTATGACGGGACCAATCAGCCCCAGCATTTT
TRBV2	.	TRBJ1-2	.	CASSEQYYGYTF	TGTGCCAGCAGTGAACAGTACTATGGCTACACCTTC
TRBV7-2	TRBD1	TRBJ1-1	.	CASSLIGTGGGSTEAFF	TGTGCCAGCAGCTTAATAGGGACAGGGGGAGGGAGCACTGAAGCTTTCTTT
TRBV28	TRBD1	TRBJ1-2	.	CAAGQGTSSYTF	TGTGCCGCGGGACAGGGTACATCTAGCTACACCTTC
TRBV7-2	.	TRBJ1-3	.	CASSTNTLRGSSGNTIYF	TGTGCCAGCAGCACCAACACCCTCCGAGGGAGCTCTGGAAACACCATATATTTT
TRBV29-1	.	TRBJ1-2	.	CSVELAGRYGYTF	TGCAGCGTTGAACTAGCAGGGCGCTATGGCTACACCTTC
TRBV10-3	.	TRBJ1-2	.	CAIRELGDGDGYTF	TGTGCCATCAGGGAATTGGGGGATGGAGATGGCTACACCTTC
TRBV18	.	TRBJ1-3	.	CASSNAISGNTIYF	TGTGCCAGCTCCAACGCCATCTCTGGAAACACCATATATTTT
TRBV4-1	TRBD2	TRBJ2-7	.	CASSQDFWTSGGKSFSYEQYF	TGCGCCAGCAGCCAAGATTTTTGGACTAGCGGGGGGAAATCTTTTTCCTACGAGCAGTACTTC
TRBV6-1	TRBD2	TRBJ2-1	.	CASSAYTSGEFF	TGTGCCAGCAGTGCTTATACTAGCGGCGAGTTCTTC
TRBV27	.	TRBJ2-1	once	CASSLAPFLGNEQFF	TGTGCCAGCAGTTTAGCCCCCTTTTTAGGGAATGAGCAGTTCTTC
TRBV7-2	.	TRBJ2-7	.	CASSQIGQTEQYF	TGTGCCAGCAGCCAAATAGGACAGACAGAGCAGTACTTC
TRBV5-8	.	TRBJ2-7	.	CASSFSYEQYF	TGTGCCAGCAGCTTCTCCTACGAGCAGTACTTC
TRBV7-3	TRBD1	TRBJ2-2	.	CASSLTGTGGAGELFF	TGTGCCAGCAGCTTAACGGGGACAGGGGGGGCCGGGGAGCTGTTTTTT
TRBV6-4	TRBD2	TRBJ2-1	.	CASSGDSGGPYNEQFF	TGTGCCAGCAGTGGGGATAGCGGGGGCCCCTACAATGAGCAGTTCTTC
TRBV7-9	.	TRBJ2-5	.	CASSLAGAETQYF	TGTGCCAGCAGCTTAGCGGGCGCCGAGACCCAGTACTTC
TRBV5-6	TRBD2	TRBJ2-3	.	CASSWRGGSDTQYF	TGTGCCAGCAGCTGGCGGGGGGGTTCAGATACGCAGTATTTT
TRBV10-3	.	TRBJ2-7	once	CAISQRDEQYF	TGTGCCATCAGTCAGAGGGACGAGCAGTACTTC
TRBV7-3	.	TRBJ2-3	.	CASSQPGGGDTQYF	TGTGCCAGCAGCCAACCCGGAGGCGGGGATACGCAGTATTTT
TRBV7-3	.	TRBJ2-2	.	CASSLAVTNTGELFF	TGTGCCAGCAGCTTGGCCGTGACGAACACCGGGGAGCTGTTTTTT
TRBV6-5	.	TRBJ1-6	.	CASSPDSLRNSPLHF	TGTGCCAGCAGCCCGGACAGCCTCCGTAATTCACCCCTCCACTTT